What follows is one TCR beta chain and its context. This clonotype was seen ten or more times. The clone's antigen remains unknown. Base-call qualities are not available, and no considerably larger clone is one nucleotide away. The data were taken from a study of T cells in Graves' hyperthyroidism and ophthalmopathy (dated by TCRdb to about 2019). About the study as a whole: Peripheral blood samples were taken at the time of initial diagnosis, prior to any treatment. After blood sampling, hyperthyroidism patients were treated with methimazole at a starting dose of 30 mg daily, and ophthalmopathy patients were treated with high-dose intravenous methylprednisolone. For training and testing, the 80 to 100 patients in the discovery cohort were randomly divided in a 7:3 ratio. TCR Vbeta CDR3 sequencing of some 140 peripheral blood samples (about 45 ophthalmopathy, 75 hyperthyroidism and about 17 progressor patients) is reported in the paper. In six Graves' hyperthyroidism patients, the study also compared T-cell repertoires from thyroid tissue with T-cell repertoires from blood. To identify TCR V-J signatures that set the groups apart, the researchers used a discovery cohort of 100 or so patients, made up of 40 to 45 with Graves' ophthalmopathy and 57 with stable Graves' hyperthyroidism. Prospective prediction of ophthalmopathy was tested in an independent validation cohort of 18 to 20 hyperthyroidism patients and approximately 17 patients who later progressed to ophthalmopathy.

Broader findings and caveats from the paper: Sample size was not statistically predetermined, and blinding of investigators to group allocation was not performed. Most expanded thyroid clonotypes (frequency above 0.001) were also detected in blood, suggesting blood repertoires may reflect thyroid immune responses. In validation, the model predicted progression to ophthalmopathy with approximately 70% sensitivity and 72% to 75% specificity, a median of about 6 months before onset. A model built on a 13 V-J signature distinguished ophthalmopathy from stable hyperthyroidism, reaching approximately 89% sensitivity and 81.08% specificity in cross-validation and 80%/75% in testing.

Hyperthyroidism patients were aged 18 to 65 years and newly diagnosed, with disease duration of less than 2 months. Any patient with an uncontrolled infection, another autoimmune disease, pregnancy or lactation was excluded. Clinical symptoms, serum thyroxine and TRAb, thyroid ultrasound, and orbital computed tomography formed the basis for the diagnoses. For progressor patients, blood was drawn at the first diagnosis of hyperthyroidism, before any ophthalmopathy symptoms had appeared. Ficoll-Paque density gradient centrifugation was used to isolate PBMCs from around 10 ml of fresh peripheral blood. Progressor patients were initially diagnosed with Graves' hyperthyroidism and developed ophthalmopathy during follow-up. Trizol reagent was used to extract total RNA, and RNA quality was then checked on an Agilent 2100 Bioanalyzer. The TCR beta CDR3 regions were amplified from the RNA transcripts. The first round of RT-PCR for the TCR CDR3 was performed with the HTBI primer set and the Qiagen OneStep RT-PCR kit. Libraries were constructed in a second round of multiplex PCR, after which size selection and purification were carried out. Libraries were sequenced paired-end with 100 bp reads on an Illumina HiSeq2000. Processing in the source paper ran as follows. Raw data were processed with SOAPnuke, discarding reads with adapters, uncalled bases, mean Phred below 15, or no exact constant-primer or identifier match. High-quality paired reads were merged using COPE v1.2.5, and each unique nucleotide sequence was defined as a clonotype. MiTCR v1.1 was used to align the clonotypes against IMGT TRBV, TRBD and TRBJ reference segments. Only V-J combinations with frequency above 0.0001, covering about 99% of repertoires, were analysed. The TCS score was defined as F50 (clonal expansion) divided by E x V (chaos), with BLOSUM62-based TCRdist calculated between CDR3 peptides within each V-J. Welch's t-statistics and random forest reduced several hundred V-J features to about 13, which were used in a naive Bayes classifier (R e1071). TCRdb trimmed public reads at Q25 via fastp, called clones via MiXCR and kept in-frame beta chains. Rows matching on CDR3 protein sequence are summarized as one entry with the most common DNA and genes. The authors' filters were not applied to this entry. The sample has 35,000 to 40,000 distinct CDR3 sequences on record, just under 50% of them singletons. The ten largest account for 5.5% to 8% of the sample.

Sequences were obtained from blood. The receptor was isolated from a woman aged 45-65 years with Graves' hyperthyroidism that later progressed to Graves' ophthalmopathy.

The CDR3 loop reads CASSLSNTGELFF. Here is the DNA: TGTGCCAGCAGCTTAAGTAACACCGGGGAGCTGTTTTTT. The chain is encoded by TRBV7-3 joined to TRBJ2-2; the D gene remains uncertain. The trim is 1 base for V and 2 bases for J, with a gap of 2 bases between the germline ends. The germline V gene encodes CDR1 SGHTA and CDR2 FQGTGA. From its cysteine to its phenylalanine, the CDR3 spans 13 amino acids. Kept here is only the CDR3 DNA, which spans 39 bases and is read in frame from base 1.